These 3 T cell receptor beta chains were all obtained from the same sample, sequenced in a study of cytomegalovirus exposure and HLA in healthy donors. 13 Jbeta primers and 60 Vbeta primers were used for the PCR. Some clones are missing from TCRdb's copy, which holds only in-frame ones; the method was immunoSEQ multiplex PCR. This table has 130,000 to 150,000 clones, over 65% appearing once. The sequenced material came from PBMCs. All receptors come from a middle-aged man in good health and CMV-seropositive.

This chain links TRBV9 with TRBJ2-3, with 14 bases identical to TRBD2. Trimming cost V 2 bases and J 4 bases; bases outside gene matches: 3. Germline V gene data show CDR1 as SGDLS and CDR2 as YYNGEE. CDR3 length equals 16 residues. Here the CDR3 DNA reads TGTGCCAGCAGCGTCCGACTAGCGGGAGGGTCAGATACGCAGTATTTT. Its translation: CASSVRLAGGSDTQYF.

Comments on this clone: In the same sample, other DNA sequences code for this CDR3. This chain connects TRBV6-4 to TRBJ2-1; no reliable D call. The ends were cut back, 6 bases at V and 0 bases at J, with 12 bases in the middle. The CDR3 length is 15 residues. From germline, CDR1 is MRHNA and CDR2 SNTAGT. The CDR3 DNA is TGTGCCAGCAGATTTGACTCGAACTCCTACAATGAGCAGTTCTTC. Its protein is CASRFDSNSYNEQFF.

V is TRBV19 and J is TRBJ1-2; D is perhaps TRBD1 (5 bases). The CDR3 totals 14 residues. The ends were cut back, 3 bases at V and 4 bases at J, with 12 bases in the middle. Germline assignment: CDR1 LNHDA and CDR2 SQIVND (reference sequence). Here the CDR3 reads CASSMGLLGYGYTF. Here the CDR3 DNA reads TGTGCCAGTAGTATGGGACTCCTTGGCTATGGCTACACCTTC.